This TCR beta chain was identified in a study of cytomegalovirus exposure and HLA in healthy donors. Points from the study as a whole: The authors later found HLA-associated TCR beta chains more clonally expanded than equally common others. Earlier findings revealed that most TCR beta V segments proved productive either about 87% or about 30% of the time.

The primer mix had 60 Vbeta and 13 Jbeta primers. The method was immunoSEQ multiplex PCR; TCRdb's version includes in-frame clones alone and lacks a portion of them. The sample has 130,000 to 150,000 clones, 79% seen once. In its sample, this clone was seen a few times. The antigen is unknown. The sample taken for sequencing was PBMCs. This receptor was taken from a woman aged 40 to 50 in good health and CMV-seropositive.

CDR3 coding DNA: TGCAGCGTTCTCCTGGTCCGGGGCTACACCTTC. Amino acid sequence: CSVLLVRGYTF. The V gene is TRBV29-1, the J gene TRBJ1-2; D remains ambiguous. Germline loops: CDR1 SQVTM, CDR2 ANQGSEA. V lost 5 bases and J 8 bases, leaving 12 bases between the germline ends. This CDR3 is 11 amino acids long.